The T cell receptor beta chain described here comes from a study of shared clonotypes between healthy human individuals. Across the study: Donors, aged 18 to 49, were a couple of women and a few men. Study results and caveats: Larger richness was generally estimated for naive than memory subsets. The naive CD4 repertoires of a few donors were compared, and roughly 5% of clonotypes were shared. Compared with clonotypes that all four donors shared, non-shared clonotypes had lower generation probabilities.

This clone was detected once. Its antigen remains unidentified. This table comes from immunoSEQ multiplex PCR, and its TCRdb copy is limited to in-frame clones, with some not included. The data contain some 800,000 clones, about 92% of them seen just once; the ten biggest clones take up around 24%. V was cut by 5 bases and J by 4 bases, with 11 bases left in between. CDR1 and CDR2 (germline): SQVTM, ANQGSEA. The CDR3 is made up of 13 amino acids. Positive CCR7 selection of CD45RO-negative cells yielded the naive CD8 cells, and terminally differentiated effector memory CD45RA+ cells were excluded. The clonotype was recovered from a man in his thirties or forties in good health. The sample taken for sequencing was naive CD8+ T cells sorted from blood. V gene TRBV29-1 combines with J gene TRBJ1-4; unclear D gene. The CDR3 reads CSVRGPYNEKLFF. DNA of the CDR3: TGCAGCGTTCGCGGACCATATAATGAAAAACTGTTTTTT. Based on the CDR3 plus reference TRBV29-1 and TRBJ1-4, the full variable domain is SAVISQKPSRDICQRGTSLTIQCQVDSQVTMMFWYRQQPGQSLTLIATANQGSEATYESGFVIDKFPISRPNLTFSTLTVSNMSPEDSSIYLCSVRGPYNEKLFFGSGTQLSVL.